This record looks at one T cell receptor beta chain sequence and its context. The antigen remains unidentified. Germline V gives CDR1 LNHDA, CDR2 SQIVND (reference sequence). Trimming shortened V by 1 base and J by 5 bases, and 8 bases separated the two germline ends. The CDR3 contains 14 residues. Synthetic templates analogous to TCR were spiked into all PCRs individually. Sequencing used immunoSEQ multiplex PCR; TCRdb keeps in-frame clones, though not all of them. Of 40,000 to 45,000 clones in the sample, 82% were seen once. The entry originates in a study of PD-L1 blockade in urothelial cancer. Study overall: The study started patients on atezolizumab around 2014, giving 1,200 mg intravenously every 3 weeks. Broader study findings: Below-median blood TCR clonality before treatment forecast better survival.

The sample in question was PBMCs, obtained around atezolizumab (anti-PD-L1) treatment. V and J are TRBV19 and TRBJ2-2; possible D gene TRBD1, 5 bases. The clonotype originates from a man aged 65-85 years with urothelial cancer. In nucleotides, the CDR3 is TGTGCCAGTAGTATAGCTAGGGGAACCGGGGAGCTGTTTTTT. Amino acid sequence: CASSIARGTGELFF.